The 6 T cell receptor beta chains listed next were all sequenced from one sample in a study of blood T cell repertoires in COVID-19. The repertoire was sequenced with immunoSEQ multiplex PCR; TCRdb's copy has only in-frame clones and lacks some. The repertoire holds about 130,000 clones, with around 85% as singletons. Input material: peripheral blood. Receptor source: a woman older than 75 with COVID-19, enrolled during active disease.

This chain connects TRBV4-2 to TRBJ2-7, with TRBD1 identical over 8 bases. Germline CDR1 is LGHNA and CDR2 is YNFKEQ. J gave up 5 bases and V 0 bases, and 6 bases lay outside the gene matches. The CDR3 is made up of 15 amino acids. The chain's CDR3 is CASSQEGTGRHEQYF. CDR3 bases: TGTGCCAGCAGCCAAGAAGGGACAGGAAGGCACGAGCAGTACTTC.

The chain recombines TRBV5-1 with TRBJ1-2; D perhaps matches TRBD1 (5 bases). Germline V gene sequence: CDR1 SGHRS, CDR2 YFSETQ. V lost 4 bases, J lost 2 bases, and 12 bases lay in between. This CDR3 contains 14 residues. CDR3 protein: CASSPTVQNYGYTF. In DNA form, the CDR3 reads TGCGCCAGCAGCCCGACAGTCCAGAACTATGGCTACACCTTC.

J is TRBJ1-4 and V is TRBV6-7; 9 bases align to TRBD1. TRBV6-7 is assigned to the ORF class and has an uncertain function. CDR3 size: 14 residues. V shed 5 bases and J 6 bases; nucleotides not matched to a gene: 4. This CDR3 reads CASSPGQGHEKLFF. CDR3 DNA sequence: TGTGCCAGCAGTCCGGGACAGGGACATGAAAAACTGTTTTTT.

The table lists this clone with a few counts. The V call is TRBV5-1, the J call TRBJ1-5; tentative D call: TRBD1 (5 bases). Per the germline V gene, CDR1 is SGHRS and CDR2 is YFSETQ. This CDR3 has 16 residues. V dropped 5 bases and J dropped 3 bases, with 18 bases sitting between them. DNA of the CDR3: TGCGCCAGCAGTCCCCTTGCGGGGGTGACCAATCAGCCCCAGCATTTT. Translation gives CASSPLAGVTNQPQHF.

This rearrangement joins TRBV18 to TRBJ1-1; 7 bases are a match to TRBD1. V was pared by 2 bases and J by 9 bases, with 12 bases of the junction left unmatched. Germline CDR1 reads KGHSH; CDR2 reads LQKENI. There are 15 residues in the CDR3. The CDR3 is CASSPVVTQGIKAFF. CDR3 coding DNA: TGTGCCAGCTCACCAGTCGTAACACAGGGGATAAAAGCTTTCTTT.

The chain has TRBV27 and TRBJ2-7, with 12 bases aligning to TRBD2. Germline V CDR1 and CDR2: MNHEY, SMNVEV (reference sequence). J gave up 6 bases and V 4 bases, and 7 bases lay outside the gene matches. The CDR3 totals 15 residues. CDR3 coding DNA: TGTGCCAGCAGTTCTCAGACTAGCGGGGGACTCGAGCAGTACTTC. This encodes CASSSQTSGGLEQYF.